This entry is about one T cell receptor (beta chain). Germline CDR1 LNHDA, CDR2 SQIVND (reference sequence). The CDR3 is 15 amino acids. Losses at the gene ends were 4 bases for V and 0 bases for J; bases not matched to a gene: 6. The sample comes from a study of blood T cell repertoires in COVID-19. Looking at the study overall: Sources were T cells, B-cell-depleted T cells, or PBMCs; the material itself was cDNA or gDNA.

Original analysis: The authors estimated nucleated cell counts from reference gene primer amplification. Only in-frame clones appear in the TCRdb table, and some are missing; sequencing was by immunoSEQ multiplex PCR. From that table come the V and J calls and clone size; the DNA was used to work out D and trimming. The sample carries tens of thousands of clones, 87% recorded once. The chain employs TRBV19 and TRBJ2-7, with TRBD2 matching 7 bases. The sequencing sample was made of peripheral blood. The clonotype comes from a woman of 80 years or more with COVID-19, enrolled during active disease. The DNA for the CDR3 is TGTGCCAGTAGTAGGAGAGGGGACTACTCCTACGAGCAGTACTTC. The encoded protein is CASSRRGDYSYEQYF.